Described below is a single T cell receptor (beta chain) sequence and its context. Its antigen is unknown. Per-base quality was not reported, and no clone a single base away is much larger than it. The source of the sample is a study of T cell responses to AZD1222 COVID-19 vaccine (dated by TCRdb to the early 2020s). Background for the entire study: AZD1222 recipients with second doses at about 4 weeks or about 12 weeks were pooled, because spike-specific TCR depth and breadth did not differ between schedules. TCR sequencing was performed for about 240 trial participants, of whom roughly 200 were given two doses of AZD1222 and some 26 were given two doses of MenACWY control vaccine. Trial participants were enrolled by age into subgroups of 18-55, 56-69 and 70-plus years, and around 150, 28 and 57 TCR-sequenced participants, respectively, were included in these subgroups. Study-level results and caveats: Vaccine-associated CD4 TCRs spanned the whole spike protein, with dominant responses in regions 160-218 and 743-854. Participants were mostly white British, with more females than males. The authors suggested clonal diversity may have been underestimated. After two AZD1222 doses, spike-specific TCR breadth and depth were significantly higher than at day 0 and than in MenACWY recipients. Reportedly, close to half of the unique spike-specific TCRs recognized epitopes lying outside the regions that are mutated in the B.1.351 and B.1.1.7 variants. In the small 56-69-year group, the increase in depth fell short of significance, most likely because of low power. Conclusions about previously exposed vaccinees were limited because only six AZD1222 recipients were SARS-CoV-2 seropositive at baseline. No day 14 peak-response samples were available, so repertoires were characterized only after the peak T cell response.

The CDR3 regions of human TCRbeta chains were analyzed by immunosequencing. Regarding the original processing steps: Repertoire TCRs were matched against a reference library of SARS-CoV-2-specific TCRs generated with the MIRA antigen-specificity platform. Breadth meant the fraction of unique TCRs that were SARS-CoV-2-associated, whereas depth meant the fraction of total T cells that were SARS-CoV-2-associated. Each spike-specific TCR was assigned to its reactive spike region and to a CD4 or CD8 class using the MIRA data. Log10-transformed breadth and depth values were compared by one-way ANOVA with Sidak's multiple comparisons tests. The table comes from immuneACCESS by way of TCRdb, which keeps in-frame sequences with V and J called. Part of the clones is missing from these tables; in studies checked, under half for an unresolved V gene and the rest for unknown reasons. V and J calls plus clone size are reproduced from that table; the DNA served to infer D and trimming. Recorded for this sample are about 110,000 clones; about 85% of them occurred a single time. The leading ten clones occupy approximately 6.6% of the sample.

The label giving this sample's time point can be read as: baseline before first vaccination. Vaccinee samples came from UK trials COV001 and COV002, including a single-blind randomized controlled phase 2/3 trial of AZD1222 (ChAdOx1 nCoV-19) in healthy adults. For TCRbeta chain sequencing, PBMC samples from trial participants were taken at day 0 and at day 28 after the second dose. Reading from cysteine to phenylalanine, the CDR3 counts 12 amino acids. Of the read, only the CDR3 DNA is kept; its 36 bases are in frame from base 1. CDR1 and CDR2 were assigned from the germline V gene as MDHEN and SYDVKM. V was cut back by 3 bases and J by 6 bases, leaving a gap of 9 bases between them.

Sequences were derived from peripheral blood, sampled on day 0 of AZD1222 vaccination. This chain is built from TRBV28 and TRBJ2-7, with a tentative D gene TRBD2 over 5 matching bases. The receptor was derived from an adult in good health. The nucleotide sequence is TGTGCCAGCAGTTTCACGGCGGGCGAGCAGTACTTC. This yields the protein CASSFTAGEQYF.